The clone carrying this T cell receptor beta chain was counted many times. The antigen is not known. The data were obtained in a study of molecular identifiers for immune sequencing clone quantification. Losses at the gene ends were 4 bases for V and 2 bases for J; bases not matched to a gene: 3. Germline CDR1 is MNHEY and CDR2 is SVGAGI. This CDR3 region has 15 residues. Each CDR3 protein gets one entry after TCRdb re-called the PCR reads with MiXCR. The data hold over 550,000 distinct CDR3 sequences, with 25% observed a single time. Study-wide results and caveats: One million naive cells reportedly did not prevent detection of spiked Jurkat TCR RNA from one cell.

This TCR was recovered from a human donor in good health. Some libraries in this study had Jurkat cell RNA spiked in. The V gene is TRBV6-5, the J gene TRBJ2-3; 10 bases are a match to TRBD2. Sequenced: naive CD8+ T cells from blood, with Jurkat cell RNA spiked in. As for subset: FACS-sorted CD8+CD4-CCR7+CD45RA+ naive T cells. CDR3 in DNA: TGTGCCAGCAGTTTTACTAGCGGGGACACAGATACGCAGTATTTT. Protein sequence: CASSFTSGDTDTQYF.